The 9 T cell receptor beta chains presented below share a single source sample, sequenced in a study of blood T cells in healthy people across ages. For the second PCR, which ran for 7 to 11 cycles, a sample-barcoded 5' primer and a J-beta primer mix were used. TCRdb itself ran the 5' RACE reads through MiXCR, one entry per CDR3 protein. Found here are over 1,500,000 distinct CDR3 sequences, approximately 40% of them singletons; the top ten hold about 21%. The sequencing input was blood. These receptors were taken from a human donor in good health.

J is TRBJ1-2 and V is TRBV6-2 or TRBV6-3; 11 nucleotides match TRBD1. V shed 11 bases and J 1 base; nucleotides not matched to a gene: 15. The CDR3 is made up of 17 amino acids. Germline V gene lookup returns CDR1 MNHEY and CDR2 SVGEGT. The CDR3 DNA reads TGTGCCGCCGGCGGGACAGGGGGTCGTATTGGTAACTATGGCTACACCTTC. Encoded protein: CAAGGTGGRIGNYGYTF.

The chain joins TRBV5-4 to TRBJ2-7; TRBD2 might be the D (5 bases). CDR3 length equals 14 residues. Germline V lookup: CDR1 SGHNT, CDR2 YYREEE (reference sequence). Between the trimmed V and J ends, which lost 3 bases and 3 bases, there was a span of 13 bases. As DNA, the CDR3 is TGTGCCAGCAGCTGGGATACCGGAGGCTACGAGCAGTACTTC. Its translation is CASSWDTGGYEQYF. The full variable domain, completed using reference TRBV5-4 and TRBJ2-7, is ETGVTQSPTHLIKTRGQQVTLRCSSQSGHNTVSWYQQALGQGPQFIFQYYREEENGRGNFPPRFSGLQFPNYSSELNVNALELDDSALYLCASSWDTGGYEQYFGPGTRLTVT.

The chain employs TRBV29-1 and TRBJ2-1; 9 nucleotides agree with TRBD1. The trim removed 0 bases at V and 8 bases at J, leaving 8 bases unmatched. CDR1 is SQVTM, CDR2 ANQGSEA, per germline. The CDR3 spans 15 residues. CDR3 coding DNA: TGCAGCGTTGAAGACCCCGGGACAGGGACCCATGAGCAGTTCTTC. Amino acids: CSVEDPGTGTHEQFF.

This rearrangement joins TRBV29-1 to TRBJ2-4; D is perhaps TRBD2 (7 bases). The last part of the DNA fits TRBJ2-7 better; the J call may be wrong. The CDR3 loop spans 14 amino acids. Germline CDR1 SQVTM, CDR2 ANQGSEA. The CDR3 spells CRGRGGRDIYEQYF. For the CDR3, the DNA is TGCAGAGGAAGGGGGGGCAGGGATATCTACGAGCAGTACTTC.

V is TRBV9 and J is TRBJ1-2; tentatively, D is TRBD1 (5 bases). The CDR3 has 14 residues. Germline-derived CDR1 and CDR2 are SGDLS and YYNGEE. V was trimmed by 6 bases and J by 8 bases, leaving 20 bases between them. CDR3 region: CASNPITGGIGYTF. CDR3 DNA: TGTGCCAGCAACCCCATAACCGGGGGAATCGGCTACACCTTC.

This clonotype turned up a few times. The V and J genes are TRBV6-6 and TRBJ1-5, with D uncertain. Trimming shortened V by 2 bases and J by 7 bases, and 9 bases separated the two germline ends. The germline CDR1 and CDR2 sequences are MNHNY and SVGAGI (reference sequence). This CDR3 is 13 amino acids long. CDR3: CASSYEFAQPQHF. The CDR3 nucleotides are TGTGCCAGCAGTTACGAGTTTGCCCAGCCCCAGCATTTT.

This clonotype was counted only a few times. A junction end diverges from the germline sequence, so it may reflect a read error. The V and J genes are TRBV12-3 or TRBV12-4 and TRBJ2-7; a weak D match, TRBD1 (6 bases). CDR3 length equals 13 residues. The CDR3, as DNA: TGCGCCAGCAGGTCGACAGGCTCCTACGAGCAGTACTTC. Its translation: CASRSTGSYEQYF.

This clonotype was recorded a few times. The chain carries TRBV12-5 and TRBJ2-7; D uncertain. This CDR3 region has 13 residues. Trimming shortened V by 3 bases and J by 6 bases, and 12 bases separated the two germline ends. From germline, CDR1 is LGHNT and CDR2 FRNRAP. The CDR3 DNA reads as TGTGCTAGTGGTTTCGGGTATCTCGGCGAGCAGTACTTC. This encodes CASGFGYLGEQYF.

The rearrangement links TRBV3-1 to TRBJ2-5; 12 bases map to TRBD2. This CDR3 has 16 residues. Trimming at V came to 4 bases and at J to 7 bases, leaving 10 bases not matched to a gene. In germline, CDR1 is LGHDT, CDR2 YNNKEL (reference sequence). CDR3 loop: CASSRVGGLAGRTQYF. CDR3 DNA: TGTGCCAGCAGCCGGGTTGGGGGACTAGCGGGTCGGACCCAGTACTTC.